This T cell receptor (beta chain) was recovered during a study of blood T cell repertoires in COVID-19. Whole-study context: Whether acute or convalescent, the COVID-19 samples came from the United States, Italy and Spain. T cells, B-cell-depleted T cells, or PBMCs supplied cDNA or gDNA.

The V end lost 3 bases, the J end lost 10 bases, and 11 bases lay between the germline ends. This CDR3 region has 13 residues. Germline loops: CDR1 SGDLS, CDR2 YYNGEE. Authors' processing steps: Nucleated cell number was recorded as an estimate derived from reference gene primer amplification. TCRdb's copy holds only in-frame clones and misses some; the assay was immunoSEQ multiplex PCR. That table supplies the V and J calls and clone size; D and trimming were determined from the DNA. Among around 200,000 clones listed, about 88% were seen once. This receptor was obtained from a middle-aged man with active or convalescent COVID-19. The sequencing input was peripheral blood. The rearrangement joins TRBV9 to TRBJ1-6, with D perhaps TRBD1 (5 bases). The CDR3 region has the DNA TGTGCCAGCAGCGCCACAGGAGACTCACCCCTCCACTTT. Protein: CASSATGDSPLHF.